The sequence of this T cell receptor beta chain was determined in a study of cytomegalovirus exposure and HLA in healthy donors. For the study at large: HLA-typed donors contributed around 82 million unique TCRs, which were held in an early data release. General study results and limits: Reportedly, fewer N-insertions than the roughly 700-donor mean appeared in an Asian-associated ancestry cluster in a later analysis. Association of a missense DCLRE1C variant with TCR beta V- and J-gene trimming was reported in a later analysis.

Vbeta (60) and Jbeta (13) primers were used in the PCR. Assay: immunoSEQ multiplex PCR; the TCRdb copy retains only in-frame clones and omits some. The sample yields approximately 150,000 clones, roughly three quarters seen once. About this clone itself: Its target is not known.

This clonotype originated in a human donor in good health. The sequenced material came from PBMCs.

CDR3 bases: TGCGCCAGCAGGTGGGAGTTACGAGAGACCCAGTACTTC. Translation: CASRWELRETQYF. V is TRBV5-1 and J is TRBJ2-5; maybe TRBD2 (5 bases). The ends were cut back, 5 bases at V and 4 bases at J, with 12 bases in the middle. Germline CDR1 SGHRS, CDR2 YFSETQ. The CDR3 spans 13 residues. The full variable domain, with the rest looked up from reference TRBV5-1 and TRBJ2-5, is KAGVTQTPRYLIKTRGQQVTLSCSPISGHRSVSWYQQTPGQGLQFLFEYFSETQRNKGNFPGRFSGRQFSNSRSEMNVSTLELGDSALYLCASRWELRETQYFGPGTRLLVL.